This T cell receptor (beta chain) emerged from a study of T-cell reconstitution after alpha-beta-depleted transplantation in children. CDR3 length: 15 residues. V dropped 4 bases and J dropped 3 bases, with 13 bases sitting between them. CDR1 is MNHEY, CDR2 SVGAGI, per germline. During its preparation, the TCRbeta library received unique molecular identifiers. MiXCR, applied by TCRdb to the PCR reads, yields one record per CDR3 protein. The sample holds approximately 500,000 distinct CDR3 sequences; 27% are singletons and the top ten take around a third. The V call is TRBV6-5, the J call TRBJ1-5; D is uncertain. This sequence was found in a boy younger than two with Wiskott-Aldrich syndrome, due to receive a stem cell transplant. The sequences come from PBMCs, collected before TCRalphabeta/CD19-depleted stem cell transplant. The chain's CDR3 is CASSWALGANQPQHF. The DNA for the CDR3 is TGTGCCAGCAGTTGGGCTCTCGGAGCCAATCAGCCCCAGCATTTT.